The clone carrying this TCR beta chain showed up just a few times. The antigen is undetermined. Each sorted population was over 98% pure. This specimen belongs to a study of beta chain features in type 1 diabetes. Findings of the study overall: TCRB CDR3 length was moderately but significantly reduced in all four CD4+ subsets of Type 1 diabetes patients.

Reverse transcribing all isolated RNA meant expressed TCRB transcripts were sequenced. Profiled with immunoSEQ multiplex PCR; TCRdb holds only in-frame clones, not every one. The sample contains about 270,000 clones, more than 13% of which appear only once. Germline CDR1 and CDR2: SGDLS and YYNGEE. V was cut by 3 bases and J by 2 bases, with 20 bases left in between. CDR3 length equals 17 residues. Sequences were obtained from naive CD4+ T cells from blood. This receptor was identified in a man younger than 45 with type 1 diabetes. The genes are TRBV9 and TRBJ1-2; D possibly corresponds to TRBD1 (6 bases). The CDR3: CASSGTILQGDNYGYTF. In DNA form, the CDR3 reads TGTGCCAGCAGCGGAACAATATTACAGGGAGACAACTATGGCTACACCTTC.